The 18 T cell receptor beta chains presented below share a single source sample, sequenced in a study of T cell repertoires in cytomegalovirus infection. Their cognate antigens are unknown. TCRdb re-called the reads through MiXCR, storing one row per CDR3 protein. Of roughly 800,000 distinct CDR3 sequences listed, 25% to 35% are singletons. This material consisted of cultured CD8+ T cells from PBMCs, taken from culture after CMV antigen stimulation. The receptor source for this set is a human donor in good health (CMV status not recorded). Some clones in this sample may be carry-over from other donors' samples.

This clonotype was counted only a few times. This chain connects TRBV27 to TRBJ2-3; D remains unclear. Per germline, CDR1 MNHEY and CDR2 SMNVEV (reference sequence). The CDR3 covers 14 residues. Trimming left V 4 bases short and J 2 bases short, with 10 bases between. The CDR3 sequence: CASSSAYLTDTQYF. As DNA, the CDR3 is TGTGCCAGCAGTTCCGCCTATCTCACAGATACGCAGTATTTT.

V usage is TRBV27 and J usage is TRBJ1-1; no definite D call. This CDR3 is 14 amino acids long. The germline CDR1 and CDR2 sequences are MNHEY and SMNVEV (reference sequence). Trimming left V 5 bases short and J 1 base short, with 11 bases between. CDR3 amino acids: CASSPSPGNTEAFF. CDR3 sequence (DNA): TGTGCCAGCAGTCCATCCCCAGGGAACACTGAAGCTTTCTTT.

This chain connects TRBV27 to TRBJ2-1; no definite D call. This CDR3 spans 11 amino acids. V was shortened by 7 bases and J by 7 bases, with 8 bases between the two germline ends. CDR1 is MNHEY and CDR2 is SMNVEV in the germline V gene (reference sequence). Here the CDR3 DNA reads TGTGCCAGCACAAACGGGAATGAGCAGTTCTTC. Translating it yields CASTNGNEQFF.

V gene TRBV7-2 combines with J gene TRBJ2-4, with D unclear. With 0 bases removed from V and 4 bases from J, the gap between germline ends came to 13 bases. The CDR3 covers 16 residues. Germline V gene lookup returns CDR1 SGHTA and CDR2 FQGNSA. The chain's CDR3 is CASSLAVWAGKNIQYF. The DNA of the CDR3 is TGTGCCAGCAGCTTAGCGGTATGGGCTGGGAAAAACATTCAGTACTTC.

This clonotype was counted a single time. The gene calls are TRBV19 and TRBJ2-7; 8 bases are a match to TRBD2. Per germline, CDR1 LNHDA and CDR2 SQIVND (reference sequence). The CDR3 extends over 15 amino acids. The J segment lost 3 bases and the V segment lost 5 bases, leaving 9 bases of the junction unmatched. In DNA, the CDR3 is TGTGCCAGTAGTCCGGGACTAGGAGGGGGCTACGAGCAGTACGTC. Amino acids: CASSPGLGGGYEQYV.

The chain uses TRBV10-3 and TRBJ2-2; D possibly corresponds to TRBD1 (6 bases). CDR1 ENHRY and CDR2 SYGVKD come from the germline V gene. Between the trimmed V and J ends, which lost 8 bases and 2 bases, there was a span of 12 bases. The CDR3 runs to 14 residues. The CDR3 coding sequence is TGTGCCATCCCAGCACAGGGTAACACCGGGGAGCTGTTTTTT. This encodes CAIPAQGNTGELFF.

This clonotype was counted many times. V is TRBV7-6 and J is TRBJ2-2; D gene ambiguous. Germline V gives CDR1 SGHVS, CDR2 FNYEAQ. Trimming left V 3 bases short and J 2 bases short, with 13 bases between. The CDR3 runs 16 residues. DNA for the CDR3: TGTGCCAGCAGCTTGGGCGCGGTTACCAACACCGGGGAGCTGTTTTTT. It is translated as CASSLGAVTNTGELFF.

By proportion, this clonotype is medium-sized. The CDR3 here is CASSLGGGGAHNEQFF. DNA of the CDR3: TGTGCCAGCAGCTTAGGAGGTGGGGGGGCCCACAATGAGCAGTTCTTC. This chain joins TRBV7-2 and TRBJ2-1, with D perhaps TRBD2 (7 bases). The CDR3 totals 16 residues. Trimming took 1 base from V and 5 from J, leaving 15 bases between them. Germline V gives CDR1 SGHTA, CDR2 FQGNSA.

This rearrangement joins TRBV6-5 to TRBJ2-7; perhaps TRBD1 as D (5 bases). This CDR3 spans 13 amino acids. Trimming shortened V by 8 bases and J by 4 bases, and 15 bases separated the two germline ends. The germline gives CDR1 MNHEY, CDR2 SVGAGI. CDR3 sequence reads: CASSQGSLYEQYF. CDR3 nucleotides: TGTGCCAGCTCCCAGGGCAGCCTATACGAGCAGTACTTC.

The chain uses TRBV4-1 and TRBJ2-2, with 8 positions matching TRBD1. Germline V gene lookup returns CDR1 MGHRA and CDR2 YSYEKL. Trimming took 4 bases from V and 3 from J; bases not matched to a gene: 7. This CDR3 spans 16 amino acids. CDR3 bases: TGCGCCAGCAGCCCCGGACAGGGCATAGACACCGGGGAGCTGTTTTTT. This translates into CASSPGQGIDTGELFF.

This clonotype was seen a handful of times. The genes are TRBV10-1 and TRBJ2-1; no firm D call. Germline lookup yields CDR1 WNHNN and CDR2 SYGVQD (reference sequence). CDR3 size: 12 residues. V lost 3 bases and J 8 bases, leaving 8 bases between the germline ends. This CDR3 reads CASSDSWDEQFF. CDR3 DNA: TGCGCCAGCAGTGATAGCTGGGATGAGCAGTTCTTC.

This clonotype has just a few counts. This chain connects TRBV15 to TRBJ2-2; no clear D gene. The CDR3 totals 17 residues. Germline V gene data show CDR1 as LNHNV and CDR2 as YYDKDF (reference sequence). V was pared by 0 bases and J by 8 bases, with 19 bases between. The CDR3 region has the DNA TGTGCCACCAGCAGAGATTGGCCCCCCTCAGTTACTGGGGAGCTGTTTTTT. It translates to CATSRDWPPSVTGELFF. The full variable domain, completed using reference TRBV15 and TRBJ2-2, is DAMVIQNPRYQVTQFGKPVTLSCSQTLNHNVMYWYQQKSSQAPKLLFHYYDKDFNNEADTPDNFQSRRPNTSFCFLDIRSPGLGDTAMYLCATSRDWPPSVTGELFFGEGSRLTVL.

This clonotype has a count of ten or more. The chain combines TRBV7-9 with TRBJ2-5; 7 bases agree with TRBD2. Germline-derived CDR1 and CDR2 are SEHNR and FQNEAQ (reference sequence). The junction had 9 bases not matched to a gene; V was cut back by 0 bases and J by 5 bases. CDR3 size: 16 residues. DNA of the CDR3: TGTGCCAGCAGCTTAGCGGAGACTAGCCTTTGGGAGACCCAGTACTTC. The encoded protein is CASSLAETSLWETQYF.

This clonotype was recorded a few times. This chain joins TRBV19 and TRBJ2-1; TRBD2 matches 11 bases. The CDR3 has 16 residues. V trimming: 7 bases; J trimming: 3 bases; junction bases outside the gene matches: 8. The germline CDR1 and CDR2 sequences are LNHDA and SQIVND (reference sequence). As DNA, the CDR3 is TGTGCCAGTACCAACTGGGGGACTAGCGGCTACAATGAGCAGTTCTTC. Its translation is CASTNWGTSGYNEQFF.

The chain has TRBV12-3 or TRBV12-4 and TRBJ2-1; TRBD2 aligns across 9 bases. This CDR3 spans 15 amino acids. J was trimmed by 8 bases and V by 5 bases; bases with no gene match: 10. The DNA for the CDR3 is TGTGCCAGCAGTATCCCGGGCGGGGGGGCCCATGAGCAGTTCTTC. Its protein is CASSIPGGGAHEQFF.

This clonotype was found a few times. The chain joins TRBV12-3 or TRBV12-4 to TRBJ1-1; a possible D gene is TRBD1 (6 bases). The CDR3 spans 13 residues. The germline V and J ends were trimmed by 3 bases and 8 bases, with 13 bases remaining between them. CDR3 sequence reads: CASSFHRVGEAFF. The CDR3 DNA reads TGTGCCAGCAGTTTCCACAGGGTAGGGGAAGCTTTCTTT.

This clonotype was seen a few times. The V gene is TRBV7-9, the J gene TRBJ1-5; tentatively, D is TRBD1 (5 bases). V lost 5 bases and J 0 bases, leaving 14 bases between the germline ends. This CDR3 region has 16 residues. Germline CDR1 reads SEHNR; CDR2 reads FQNEAQ (reference sequence). This chain's CDR3 is CASSPGTADSNQPQHF. As DNA, the CDR3 is TGTGCCAGCAGCCCCGGGACGGCTGATAGCAATCAGCCCCAGCATTTT.

The chain links TRBV6-2 or TRBV6-3 to TRBJ2-2; 15 bases fit TRBD2. With 1 base clipped from V and 0 bases from J, the junction kept 6 bases outside the gene matches. The germline V gene has CDR1 MNHEY and CDR2 SVGEGT. This CDR3 is built from 20 residues. CDR3 DNA: TGTGCCAGCAGTTACTTTAGCCGGACTAGCGGGGGGGCGAACACCGGGGAGCTGTTTTTT. Encoded protein: CASSYFSRTSGGANTGELFF.